This T cell receptor (beta chain) was profiled in a study of high-grade serous ovarian cancer treatment subgroups. Tumor tissue was taken before any definitive surgery or chemotherapy was given. Trimming removed 7 bases at V and 8 bases at J, with 20 bases between. CDR1 and CDR2 (germline): MNHNS, SASEGT. The length of the CDR3 is 14 residues. The assay was immunoSEQ multiplex PCR, and TCRdb's table has in-frame clones only and misses some. The data contain around 3,500 clones, around 74% of them singletons. The TCR comes from a human donor with high-grade serous ovarian cancer. The chain uses TRBV6-1 and TRBJ1-1; D is ambiguous. What was sequenced was tumor tissue. The CDR3 sequence is CASKMAGRKPEAFF. The CDR3 DNA reads TGTGCCAGCAAGATGGCAGGCAGAAAACCCGAAGCTTTCTTT.